The 6 T cell receptor beta chains below come from one sample, sequenced in a study of regulatory T cells in long-lasting Graves disease. Time point reported: newly diagnosed GD, antithyroid drugs for less than 3 months. TCR sequences were obtained from RNA taken from PBMCs. Libraries of TCR beta came from iRepertoire HTBI primers plus Arm-PCR of CDR3 regions. TCRdb re-called the multiplex PCR reads through MiXCR, storing one row per CDR3 protein. The data contain 400,000 to 450,000 distinct CDR3 sequences, around 15% of them singletons. In addition, the sample was reused for a study of T cells in Graves' hyperthyroidism and ophthalmopathy.

The sequenced sample was peripheral blood mononuclear cells (PBMCs), obtained at new diagnosis, from a patient treated with antithyroid drugs. The receptors originated from a woman aged 25 to 45 with Graves disease.

At least ten counts were recorded for this clonotype. J is TRBJ2-7 and V is TRBV20-1, with D tentatively TRBD2 (5 bases). The CDR3 is 15 residues long. Trimming stripped 2 bases from V and 3 bases from J, with 17 bases between. Germline V gene sequence: CDR1 DFQATT, CDR2 SNEGSKA (reference sequence). DNA of the CDR3: TGCAGTGCTAGACCGATGACTCTAGCCGGCTACGAGCAGTACTTC. The encoded protein is CSARPMTLAGYEQYF.

V gene TRBV12-5 combines with J gene TRBJ1-4, with TRBD1 as a possible D gene (5 bases). CDR1 and CDR2 (germline): LGHNT, FRNRAP. This CDR3 has 15 residues. V was pared by 3 bases and J by 8 bases, with 16 bases between. CDR3 sequence (DNA): TGTGCTAGTGGTTTAATCCTCGGGGGTCGAGAAAAACTGTTTTTT. This gives the protein CASGLILGGREKLFF.

This clonotype turned up a few times. The chain carries TRBV27 and TRBJ1-6; TRBD1 might be the D (5 bases). This CDR3 is built from 13 residues. Per germline, CDR1 MNHEY and CDR2 SMNVEV (reference sequence). The V end lost 2 bases, the J end lost 11 bases, and 10 bases lay between the germline ends. CDR3: CASSLGRQPPLHF. In DNA form, the CDR3 reads TGTGCCAGCAGTTTAGGTAGACAGCCACCCCTCCACTTT.

The gene calls are TRBV7-3 and TRBJ2-3; a possible D gene is TRBD2 (5 bases). This CDR3 has 16 amino acids. Deletions cut 7 bases from V and 0 bases from J, with 17 bases between. Germline V gives CDR1 SGHTA, CDR2 FQGTGA. The CDR3 nucleotides read TGTGCCAGCATCCCCGGCCGGGGTTCTAGCACAGATACGCAGTATTTT. Translation: CASIPGRGSSTDTQYF.

This clonotype was seen only a few times. This chain connects TRBV19 to TRBJ1-2, with D possibly being TRBD1 (5 bases). This CDR3 region has 12 residues. The germline V gene encodes CDR1 LNHDA and CDR2 SQIVND (reference sequence). V lost 4 bases and J lost 6, with 9 bases in between. For the CDR3, the DNA is TGTGCCAGTAGTACCCAGGGCGATGGCTACACCTTC. Protein: CASSTQGDGYTF.

This clonotype has a count of ten or more. V usage is TRBV4-1 and J usage is TRBJ2-1, with unresolved D. Germline V gene lookup returns CDR1 MGHRA and CDR2 YSYEKL. The CDR3 has 12 residues. V lost 0 bases and J lost 9, with 6 bases in between. CDR3 nucleotide sequence: TGCGCCAGCAGCCAAGATCTTGCTGAGCAGTTCTTC. Its protein is CASSQDLAEQFF.